A single sample is the source of the 26 T cell receptor beta chains below, sequenced in a study of T-cell reconstitution after alpha-beta-depleted transplantation in children. Preparation of the TCRbeta library was carried out with unique molecular identifiers. Each CDR3 protein is one row after TCRdb ran MiXCR on the PCR reads. The sample has over 100,000 distinct CDR3 sequences, 6% seen once. Here the sequenced sample was PBMCs, mostly from graft donor cells, taken 60 days after TCRalphabeta/CD19-depleted stem cell transplant. Receptor source: a female patient aged 2-10 years who had a stem cell transplant for Fanconi anemia, so the T cells may come from the graft donor.

The J gene is TRBJ2-7, the V gene TRBV6-1, with TRBD2 matching 12 bases. The CDR3 totals 14 residues. CDR1 and CDR2 from the germline V gene are MNHNS and SASEGT. J gave up 4 bases and V 6 bases, and 4 bases lay outside the gene matches. CDR3 sequence: CASRPTSGRYEQYF. The CDR3 coding sequence is TGTGCCAGCAGGCCAACTAGCGGGAGGTACGAGCAGTACTTC.

This clonotype was seen many times. This sequence joins TRBV25-1 and TRBJ2-2, with D uncertain. V shed 2 bases and J shed 0 bases, with 7 bases lying between them. This CDR3 region has 15 residues. Germline V gives CDR1 MGHDK, CDR2 SYGVNS. The CDR3 is CASSEGPSNTGELFF. CDR3 DNA sequence: TGTGCCAGCAGTGAAGGGCCGTCGAACACCGGGGAGCTGTTTTTT.

This clonotype was recorded many times. The chain uses TRBV12-3 or TRBV12-4 and TRBJ2-3, with D unclear. CDR3 length equals 13 residues. The V end was cut by 6 bases, the J end by 5 bases, with 12 bases between. The CDR3 DNA reads TGTGCCAGCAGGAACTTGGGTCGAGATACGCAGTATTTT. Translating gives CASRNLGRDTQYF.

This clonotype has a count of ten or more. For the CDR3, the DNA is TGTGCCAGCAGCTTGGACTGGGCACTAAGCGGGCCGGGAGAGACCCAGTACTTC. Its protein is CASSLDWALSGPGETQYF. The gene calls are TRBV5-4 and TRBJ2-5; tentatively, D is TRBD2 (6 bases). Per the germline V gene, CDR1 is SGHNT and CDR2 is YYREEE (reference sequence). V was trimmed by 0 bases and J by 4 bases, leaving 22 bases between them. The CDR3 consists of 18 residues.

The sample holds many counts of this clonotype. This chain uses TRBV29-1 with TRBJ2-3, with 9 bases identical to TRBD2. J was trimmed by 0 bases and V by 0 bases; bases with no gene match: 4. In germline, CDR1 is SQVTM, CDR2 ANQGSEA. The CDR3 spans 16 residues. CDR3 sequence reads: CSVEDWSGRSTDTQYF. The CDR3 bases are TGCAGCGTTGAAGATTGGAGCGGGAGGAGCACAGATACGCAGTATTTT.

This clonotype has at least ten counts. The chain couples TRBV7-3 to TRBJ2-7; D not resolved. The CDR3 runs 15 residues. With 7 bases removed from V and 5 bases from J, the gap between germline ends came to 21 bases. Germline V gene data show CDR1 as SGHTA and CDR2 as FQGTGA. The CDR3 nucleotides read TGTGCCAGCACCTTCGACTTACCCAAACACCACGAGCAGTACTTC. Protein: CASTFDLPKHHEQYF.

The gene calls are TRBV4-2 and TRBJ2-7, with 7 bases matching TRBD2. Germline CDR1 LGHNA, CDR2 YNFKEQ. V trimming: 0 bases; J trimming: 0 bases; junction bases outside the gene matches: 8. This CDR3 has 17 amino acids. Here the CDR3 reads CASSQEPLAPRSYEQYF. DNA of the CDR3: TGTGCCAGCAGCCAAGAGCCACTAGCGCCTCGCTCCTACGAGCAGTACTTC.

This clonotype was seen many times. This rearrangement joins TRBV6-5 to TRBJ1-3, with a possible D match to TRBD1 (5 bases). The CDR3 has 14 amino acids. The germline V gene encodes CDR1 MNHEY and CDR2 SVGAGI. Trimming removed 3 bases from V and 7 bases from J, with 13 bases in between. The CDR3 region is CASSYGQGGNTIYF. The CDR3 DNA is TGTGCCAGCAGTTATGGGCAGGGAGGGAACACCATATATTTT.

This clonotype was counted a few times. This rearrangement joins TRBV4-1 to TRBJ2-7; no clear D gene. There are 14 residues in the CDR3. Trimming took off 1 base at V and 5 bases at J, with 12 bases between the two ends. Germline-derived CDR1 and CDR2 are MGHRA and YSYEKL. CDR3 sequence (DNA): TGCGCCAGCAGCCAAGGGGCCGTTCTCAACGAGCAGTACTTC. Its protein is CASSQGAVLNEQYF.

This clonotype was observed many times. This chain connects TRBV12-3 or TRBV12-4 to TRBJ2-1, with D perhaps given as TRBD1 or TRBD2 (6 bases each). V was trimmed by 5 bases and J by 15 bases, leaving 17 bases between them. The CDR3 runs to 12 residues. CDR3 nucleotides: TGTGCCAGCAGTACGAGGGGGGACTTCGGGTTCTTC. This encodes CASSTRGDFGFF.

This clonotype came up a few times. J is TRBJ2-1 and V is TRBV19, with TRBD2 matching over 13 bases. V dropped 9 bases and J dropped 3; count of bases not matched to a gene: 2. CDR1 and CDR2 from the germline V gene are LNHDA and SQIVND (reference sequence). This CDR3 comprises 14 residues. The CDR3 reads CASGTSGDYNEQFF. CDR3 DNA: TGTGCCAGCGGGACTAGCGGGGACTACAATGAGCAGTTCTTC.

This clonotype has ten or more counts. The genes are TRBV28 and TRBJ1-2, with a tentative D call TRBD1 (6 bases). Germline loops: CDR1 MDHEN, CDR2 SYDVKM. There are 15 residues in the CDR3. Trimming removed 9 bases at V and 3 bases at J, with 20 bases between. The CDR3 protein is CASGTLEGGYYGYTF. For the CDR3, the DNA is TGTGCCAGTGGCACACTCGAGGGGGGCTACTATGGCTACACCTTC.

This clonotype was seen a handful of times. The chain carries TRBV18 and TRBJ1-2; no definite D call. The CDR3 covers 13 residues. Germline CDR1 KGHSH, CDR2 LQKENI. Trimming removed 2 bases from V and 5 bases from J, with 9 bases in between. CDR3 region: CASSPTVLYGYTF. The CDR3 region has the DNA TGTGCCAGCTCACCAACCGTCCTATATGGCTACACCTTC. The complete variable domain, with remaining parts taken from reference TRBV18 and TRBJ1-2, reads NAGVMQNPRHLVRRRGQEARLRCSPMKGHSHVYWYRQLPEEGLKFMVYLQKENIIDESGMPKERFSAEFPKEGPSILRIQQVVRGDSAAYFCASSPTVLYGYTFGSGTRLTVV.

This clonotype has a count of ten or more. The chain joins TRBV7-3 to TRBJ2-5, with TRBD2 matching over 14 bases. Trimming at V came to 3 bases and at J to 9 bases, leaving 0 bases not matched to a gene. The CDR3 loop spans 13 amino acids. Germline lookup yields CDR1 SGHTA and CDR2 FQGTGA. CDR3: CASSLTSGGAQYF. DNA for the CDR3: TGTGCCAGCAGCTTGACTAGCGGGGGGGCCCAGTACTTC.

The chain is built from TRBV11-2 and TRBJ2-5; possible D gene TRBD2, 6 bases. This CDR3 has 13 amino acids. In germline, CDR1 is SGHAT, CDR2 FQNNGV. V lost 8 bases and J 7 bases, leaving 17 bases between the germline ends. CDR3 sequence reads: CASGTSPGWTQYF. The CDR3 nucleotides read TGTGCCAGCGGAACTAGCCCAGGTTGGACCCAGTACTTC.

This clonotype showed up many times. The rearrangement uses TRBV15 and TRBJ1-2; no clear D gene. This CDR3 has 13 amino acids. The V gene lost 4 bases and the J gene lost 4 bases, with 10 bases spanning the gap. Germline V gives CDR1 LNHNV, CDR2 YYDKDF (reference sequence). DNA for the CDR3: TGTGCCACCAGCATTTCGGGTCCCTATGGCTACACCTTC. This translates into CATSISGPYGYTF.

V usage is TRBV9 and J usage is TRBJ2-7, with 7 nucleotides matching TRBD1. Germline CDR1 reads SGDLS; CDR2 reads YYNGEE. The CDR3 sequence is 16 residues long. V was clipped by 3 bases and J by 0 bases; unmatched bases: 9. The DNA of the CDR3 is TGTGCCAGCAGCGGACCCCCTGGGACAGCCTCCTACGAGCAGTACTTC. The encoded protein is CASSGPPGTASYEQYF.

This clonotype has ten or more counts. V gene TRBV7-3 combines with J gene TRBJ2-2; D is perhaps TRBD2 (6 bases). This CDR3 is 17 amino acids long. Germline-derived CDR1 and CDR2 are SGHTA and FQGTGA. Trimming took 2 bases from V and 0 from J, leaving 13 bases between them. The CDR3 sequence is CASSLGLAPSNTGELFF. CDR3 DNA: TGTGCCAGCAGCTTAGGCCTAGCGCCTTCGAACACCGGGGAGCTGTTTTTT.

J is TRBJ1-2 and V is TRBV5-8, with 9 bases lining up with TRBD1. Germline lookup yields CDR1 SGHTS and CDR2 YDEGEE. The CDR3 covers 15 residues. Germline trimming cut 1 base from V and 7 bases from J; bases unmatched to any gene: 8. The CDR3: CASSLPGQGLFGYTF. DNA of the CDR3: TGTGCCAGCAGCTTGCCGGGACAGGGATTGTTTGGCTACACCTTC. Complete variable domain (other parts from reference TRBV5-8 and TRBJ1-2): EAGVTQSPTHLIKTRGQQATLRCSPISGHTSVYWYQQALGLGLQFLLWYDEGEERNRGNFPPRFSGRQFPNYSSELNVNALELEDSALYLCASSLPGQGLFGYTFGSGTRLTVV.

This clonotype was counted many times. V usage is TRBV5-1 and J usage is TRBJ1-1; perhaps TRBD1 as D (6 bases). This CDR3 has 15 amino acids. Trimming pared 3 bases from V and 1 base from J, leaving 13 bases between. Germline assignment: CDR1 SGHRS and CDR2 YFSETQ. In DNA form, the CDR3 reads TGCGCCAGCAGCTCTATCGACAGGCCGAACACTGAAGCTTTCTTT. It yields the protein CASSSIDRPNTEAFF.

The chain combines TRBV20-1 with TRBJ2-1, with D perhaps matching TRBD2 (5 bases). The CDR3 runs 13 residues. The ends were cut back, 0 bases at V and 7 bases at J, with 10 bases in the middle. Germline V gives CDR1 DFQATT, CDR2 SNEGSKA (reference sequence). The CDR3: CSARDPRGNEQFF. CDR3 in DNA: TGCAGTGCTAGAGATCCCAGAGGGAATGAGCAGTTCTTC.

This clonotype was observed many times. The CDR3 nucleotides are TGTGCCTGGAGTCCGATCCGACAGAATGAAGCTTTCTTT. Translated: CAWSPIRQNEAFF. The J gene is TRBJ1-1, the V gene TRBV30, with a weak D call TRBD1 (5 bases). V lost 2 bases to trimming and J lost 7 bases, with 14 bases between them. Germline assignment: CDR1 GTSNPN and CDR2 SVGIG (reference sequence). CDR3 size: 13 residues.

This clonotype was seen a handful of times. This rearrangement joins TRBV9 to TRBJ2-1; TRBD2 is a possible D gene (6 bases). Trimming removed 0 bases at V and 1 base at J, with 23 bases between. Germline CDR1 reads SGDLS; CDR2 reads YYNGEE. This CDR3 is built from 20 residues. CDR3 loop: CASSVAVTERREGSYNEQFF. CDR3 nucleotides: TGTGCCAGCAGCGTAGCAGTAACTGAAAGGCGGGAAGGGTCCTACAATGAGCAGTTCTTC.

This clonotype was detected a few times. The chain joins TRBV7-9 to TRBJ1-2; 7 bases are shared with TRBD1. The CDR3 has 17 amino acids. The trim removed 5 bases at V and 2 bases at J, leaving 14 bases unmatched. Germline V gene data show CDR1 as SEHNR and CDR2 as FQNEAQ (reference sequence). Here the CDR3 DNA reads TGTGCCAGCAGCGCTACAAACCGGGACAGATTAAACTATGGCTACACCTTC. The encoded protein is CASSATNRDRLNYGYTF.

The table lists this clonotype with a few counts. The chain is built from TRBV21-1 and TRBJ1-4. TRBV21-1 is a pseudogene. The CDR3 is 15 amino acids. The CDR3 nucleotides are TGTGCCAGCAGCAAAGAGGACTCAACTAATGAAAAACTGTTTTTT. It yields the protein CASSKEDSTNEKLFF.

This clonotype was observed a handful of times. The chain carries TRBV7-3 and TRBJ2-3, with 8 bases identical to TRBD2. The CDR3 has 19 residues. The trim removed 1 base at V and 5 bases at J, leaving 17 bases unmatched. Germline V gene data show CDR1 as SGHTA and CDR2 as FQGTGA. The CDR3 nucleotides are TGTGCCAGCAGCTTAAGTCAGCGGGGGACGGGCATGGGGCGAGATACGCAGTATTTT. Translating gives CASSLSQRGTGMGRDTQYF. Looking up the rest from reference TRBV7-3 and TRBJ2-3 gives the full variable domain: GAGVSQTPSNKVTEKGKYVELRCDPISGHTALYWYRQSLGQGPEFLIYFQGTGAADDSGLPNDRFFAVRPEGSVSTLKIQRTERGDSAVYLCASSLSQRGTGMGRDTQYFGPGTRLTVL.